Listed below are T cell receptor beta chains from one sample, sequenced in a study of memory CD4+ T cells and cytomegalovirus serostatus. Method: immunoSEQ multiplex PCR; TCRdb's copy keeps in-frame clones and lacks some. This sample has 30,000 to 40,000 clones; around 79% occur once, and the top ten carry about 0.73%. Sequenced material: memory CD4+ T cells from blood. The receptors here all came from an adult in good health and CMV-seronegative. Each CDR3 is given with its conserved first and last residue. D genes are given only for firm matches. Clone size appears in some rows only: once, few, many, or a class for an expanded clone.

CDR3 protein | CDR3 DNA | V gene | D gene | J gene | clone size
CASSYSPDREWDTQYF | TGTGCCAGCAGTTACTCCCCGGACAGGGAGTGGGATACGCAGTATTTT | TRBV6-6 | TRBD1 | TRBJ2-3 | NA
CASGSLEGEQFF | TGTGCCAGCGGTTCCCTAGAGGGTGAGCAGTTCTTC | TRBV7-2 | NA | TRBJ2-1 | NA
CASSSGGPRNEQFF | TGTGCCAGCAGCTCGGGGGGGCCTCGGAATGAGCAGTTCTTC | TRBV5-4 | TRBD2 | TRBJ2-1 | NA
CASSNPGTGTSYQETQYF | TGTGCCAGCAGCAACCCCGGGACAGGGACTTCCTACCAAGAGACCCAGTACTTC | TRBV21-1 | NA | TRBJ2-5 | once
CASSVVARAETQYF | TGTGCCAGCAGCGTAGTAGCCAGAGCGGAGACCCAGTACTTC | TRBV9 | NA | TRBJ2-5 | NA
CASSFGYGYTF | TGTGCCAGCAGCTTTGGTTATGGCTACACCTTC | TRBV5-6 | NA | TRBJ1-2 | NA
CASSLGLAGARDTQYF | TGCGCCAGCAGCCTGGGACTAGCGGGGGCAAGAGATACGCAGTATTTT | TRBV5-1 | TRBD2 | TRBJ2-3 | NA
CASSLDTVTETQYF | TGCGCCAGCAGCTTGGATACCGTAACGGAGACCCAGTACTTC | TRBV5-1 | NA | TRBJ2-5 | NA
CASSVALLGGGGNEQFF | TGTGCCAGCAGCGTAGCCCTATTAGGGGGCGGGGGAAATGAGCAGTTCTTC | TRBV9 | NA | TRBJ2-1 | NA
CATSRERAGVSNQPQHF | TGTGCCACCAGCAGAGAACGAGCGGGGGTTAGCAATCAGCCCCAGCATTTT | TRBV15 | NA | TRBJ1-5 | NA
CASTSKGLKSEQFF | TGCGCCAGTACTAGTAAAGGACTCAAAAGTGAGCAGTTCTTC | TRBV10-1 | NA | TRBJ2-1 | NA
CASSLDRDTEAFF | TGTGCCAGCAGTCTCGACAGAGACACTGAAGCTTTCTTT | TRBV5-4 | NA | TRBJ1-1 | few
CASSYDSSGGGTQYF | TGTGCCAGCAGTTACGACTCTAGCGGGGGGGGGACCCAGTACTTC | TRBV6-5 | TRBD2 | TRBJ2-5 | NA
CASSSRDRDRYNSPLHF | TGTGCCAGCAGCTCCCGGGACAGGGACCGCTATAATTCACCCCTCCACTTT | TRBV5-5 | TRBD1 | TRBJ1-6 | few
CASSFGDGSNQPQHF | TGTGCCAGCAGCTTTGGGGATGGTAGCAATCAGCCCCAGCATTTT | TRBV7-9 | NA | TRBJ1-5 | NA
CASRKTSVSYNEQFF | TGTGCCAGCAGGAAGACTAGCGTAAGCTACAATGAGCAGTTCTTC | TRBV7-8 | TRBD2 | TRBJ2-1 | NA
CALTVGSGNTIYF | TGTGCCTTGACAGTTGGCTCTGGAAACACCATATATTTT | TRBV30 | NA | TRBJ1-3 | NA
CASMWTVNTEAFF | TGTGCCAGCATGTGGACGGTTAACACTGAAGCTTTCTTT | TRBV7-2 | NA | TRBJ1-1 | NA
CASSYGQITNNEQFF | TGTGCCAGCAGCTACGGACAGATTACTAACAATGAGCAGTTCTTC | TRBV6-5 | NA | TRBJ2-1 | NA
CATSSDRGNYNEQFF | TGTGCCACCAGCAGTGACAGGGGGAACTACAATGAGCAGTTCTTC | TRBV15 | TRBD1 | TRBJ2-1 | NA
CASSLIGGYGYTF | TGTGCCAGCAGTTTAATAGGGGGATATGGCTACACCTTC | TRBV27 | NA | TRBJ1-2 | few
CASSKGPPFGNEQFF | TGCGCCAGCAGCAAAGGTCCCCCCTTCGGGAATGAGCAGTTCTTC | TRBV5-1 | NA | TRBJ2-1 | NA
CASSLGSSGRRTDTQYF | TGTGCCAGCAGCTTAGGAAGTAGCGGGAGACGCACAGATACGCAGTATTTT | TRBV7-9 | TRBD2 | TRBJ2-3 | NA
CASSPNPGQGYGYTF | TGTGCCAGCTCCCCAAATCCGGGACAAGGATATGGCTACACCTTC | TRBV18 | NA | TRBJ1-2 | NA
CATSDGGQGESSPLHF | TGTGCCACCAGCGATGGGGGACAGGGAGAATCTTCACCCCTCCACTTT | TRBV15 | TRBD1 | TRBJ1-6 | NA
CASSPLDSNQPQHF | TGTGCCAGCTCACCATTGGATAGCAATCAGCCCCAGCATTTT | TRBV18 | NA | TRBJ1-5 | NA
CASTRIQGVLDQPQHF | TGTGCCAGCACCAGAATACAGGGAGTTTTGGATCAGCCCCAGCATTTT | TRBV5-4 | NA | TRBJ1-5 | NA
CASSLTHPGANVLTF | TGCGCCAGCAGCTTGACCCACCCTGGGGCCAACGTCCTGACTTTC | TRBV5-1 | NA | TRBJ2-6 | NA
CASSELQGALGANVLTF | TGTGCCAGCAGTGAATTGCAGGGGGCGCTTGGGGCCAACGTCCTGACTTTC | TRBV2 | TRBD1 | TRBJ2-6 | NA
CAWSVEADYGYTF | TGTGCCTGGAGTGTAGAAGCAGACTATGGCTACACCTTC | TRBV30 | NA | TRBJ1-2 | medium-sized
CASSPRAPYGYTF | TGTGCCAGCAGCCCCAGGGCACCCTATGGCTACACCTTC | TRBV2 | NA | TRBJ1-2 | NA
CAWSVRDSRNEKLFF | TGTGCCTGGAGTGTCCGGGACAGCAGAAATGAAAAACTGTTTTTT | TRBV30 | TRBD1 | TRBJ1-4 | NA
CASSVARNGELFF | TGTGCCAGCAGCGTAGCACGTAACGGGGAGCTGTTTTTT | TRBV9 | NA | TRBJ2-2 | NA
CASSQGLAGKNIQYF | TGTGCCAGCAGCCAAGGACTAGCGGGTAAAAACATTCAGTACTTC | TRBV7-6 | TRBD2 | TRBJ2-4 | NA
CASSTSSGQETQYF | TGTGCCAGCAGCACTTCTAGCGGGCAAGAGACCCAGTACTTC | TRBV7-2 | TRBD2 | TRBJ2-5 | NA
CASSDREGGYTF | TGTGCCAGTAGTGACCGAGAAGGCGGCTACACCTTC | TRBV19 | NA | TRBJ1-2 | NA
CSVDKQGAGRTEAFF | TGCAGCGTTGATAAGCAGGGGGCGGGCCGCACTGAAGCTTTCTTT | TRBV29-1 | TRBD1 | TRBJ1-1 | NA
CASSQSGGRNQPQHF | TGCGCCAGCAGCCAATCAGGGGGCCGCAATCAGCCCCAGCATTTT | TRBV4-1 | TRBD1 | TRBJ1-5 | few
CASSPQQGEINEQFF | TGTGCCAGCTCACCACAACAGGGGGAAATCAATGAGCAGTTCTTC | TRBV18 | TRBD1 | TRBJ2-1 | NA
CASSAGQSLYGYTF | TGTGCCAGCAGCGCAGGACAGTCCCTCTATGGCTACACCTTC | TRBV7-9 | NA | TRBJ1-2 | once
CASDISDKSTGELFF | TGTGCCAGCGATATTAGCGATAAAAGCACCGGGGAGCTGTTTTTT | TRBV21-1 | NA | TRBJ2-2 | NA
CASSEVQGASYTF | TGTGCCAGCAGTGAAGTACAGGGGGCCTCCTACACCTTC | TRBV2 | TRBD1 | TRBJ1-2 | NA
CASSSPRDASYEQYF | TGTGCCAGCAGCTCCCCTAGGGACGCATCCTACGAGCAGTACTTC | TRBV6-5 | NA | TRBJ2-7 | NA
CALRQARYSPLHF | TGTGCCCTTAGGCAAGCCCGGTATTCACCCCTCCACTTT | TRBV30 | NA | TRBJ1-6 | NA
CAWSGGHSYGYTF | TGTGCCTGGAGTGGAGGGCATTCCTATGGCTACACCTTC | TRBV30 | NA | TRBJ1-2 | NA
CASSATSGGARRRQETQYF | TGTGCCAGCAGTGCTACTAGCGGGGGGGCCAGAAGGCGTCAAGAGACCCAGTACTTC | TRBV6-1 | TRBD2 | TRBJ2-5 | NA
CASSQSSGTRTYNEQFF | TGTGCCAGTAGTCAGAGTTCGGGGACTAGGACCTACAATGAGCAGTTCTTC | TRBV19 | TRBD2 | TRBJ2-1 | NA
CASSWLASLGNQPQHF | TGTGCCAGCAGTTGGCTCGCGAGTTTGGGGAATCAGCCCCAGCATTTT | TRBV2 | NA | TRBJ1-5 | NA
CASSSGVRGEKLFF | TGTGCCAGCAGCTCCGGAGTCCGTGGTGAAAAACTGTTTTTT | TRBV7-8 | NA | TRBJ1-4 | NA
CASSWTASYGYTF | TGTGCCAGCAGTTGGACGGCCTCCTATGGCTACACCTTC | TRBV6-5 | NA | TRBJ1-2 | NA
CASKGTGIGNEQFF | TGTGCCAGCAAAGGGACAGGTATAGGCAATGAGCAGTTCTTC | TRBV2 | TRBD1 | TRBJ2-1 | NA
CASRDRGNTEAFF | TGCGCCAGCAGAGATAGGGGGAACACTGAAGCTTTCTTT | TRBV5-1 | NA | TRBJ1-1 | NA